This T cell receptor beta chain was identified in a study of blood T cell repertoires in COVID-19. Background on the study: COVID-19 samples, acute and convalescent, were from the United States, Italy and Spain.

Original data processing: Reference gene primers were amplified, and this amplification served to estimate nucleated cell counts. Data came from immunoSEQ multiplex PCR; TCRdb stores just in-frame clones and leaves some out. V, J and clone size derive from that table, while D and trimming were established from the DNA sequence. The sample has about 150,000 clones, 84% seen once. The sequenced sample consisted of peripheral blood. The TCR originated in a man in his thirties or forties with COVID-19, enrolled during active disease.

The CDR3 sequence: CASRVRTGGTEAFF. DNA for the CDR3: TGCGCCAGCAGGGTCAGGACTGGCGGGACTGAAGCTTTCTTT. This chain connects TRBV5-1 to TRBJ1-1, with D unresolved. Deletions cut 5 bases from V and 5 bases from J, with 16 bases between. This CDR3 region has 14 residues. The V gene's germline CDR1 is SGHRS and CDR2 YFSETQ.